This TCR beta chain was captured by sequencing in a study of control samples from healthy donors and cancer patients. The CDR3 loop spans 15 amino acids. Between the trimmed V and J ends, which lost 0 bases and 3 bases, there was a span of 11 bases. Germline CDR1 is LNHNV and CDR2 is YYDKDF (reference sequence). Sequenced by immunoSEQ multiplex PCR; TCRdb stores in-frame clones only, minus some. The sample lists about 80,000 clones; more than 70% were seen once. This receptor was obtained from a woman in her fifties or sixties in good health. Sample: blood. J is TRBJ1-2 and V is TRBV15, with D uncertain. CDR3 DNA: TGTGCCACCAGCAGAGAACGGTCGGAATACTATGGCTACACCTTC. This gives the protein CATSRERSEYYGYTF. Full variable domain (missing parts from reference TRBV15 and TRBJ1-2): DAMVIQNPRYQVTQFGKPVTLSCSQTLNHNVMYWYQQKSSQAPKLLFHYYDKDFNNEADTPDNFQSRRPNTSFCFLDIRSPGLGDTAMYLCATSRERSEYYGYTFGSGTRLTVV.